This T cell receptor (beta chain) was captured in a study of CXCR3-negative and CXCR3-positive naive CD8 T cells. The authors made the TRB cDNA libraries by 5' RACE using UMI labels. TCRdb reanalyzed the 5' RACE reads and collapses them to one entry per CDR3 protein, without DNA. Recorded for this sample: 5,000 to 6,500 distinct CDR3 sequences. Sorts that each held approximately 300,000 cells were run in triplicate for every CD8+ T cell subset. Germline values: CDR1 SQVTM, CDR2 ANQGSEA. CDR3 length: 11 amino acids. The specimen sequenced was naive CXCR3- CD8+ T cells from blood. The subset is: CD45RO-CCR7+CD27+CD95- naive CD8+ T cells lacking CXCR3 (TNR3-). This clonotype was sampled from a human donor in good health. Some clones in this sample may be carry-over from other donors' samples. J is TRBJ1-6 and V is TRBV29-1; the TCRdb D gene call, TRBD1, has no DNA to confirm it. This chain's CDR3 is CSVDLGGSLHF.